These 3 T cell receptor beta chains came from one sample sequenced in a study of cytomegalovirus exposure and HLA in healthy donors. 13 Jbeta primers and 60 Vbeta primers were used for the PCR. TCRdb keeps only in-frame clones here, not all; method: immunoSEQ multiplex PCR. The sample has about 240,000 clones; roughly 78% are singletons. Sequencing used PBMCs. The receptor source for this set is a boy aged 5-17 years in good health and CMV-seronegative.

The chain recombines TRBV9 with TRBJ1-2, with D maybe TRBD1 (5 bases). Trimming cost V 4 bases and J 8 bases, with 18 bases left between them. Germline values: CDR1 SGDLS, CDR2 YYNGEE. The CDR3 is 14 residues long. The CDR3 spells CASSLGVVAGGYTF. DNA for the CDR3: TGTGCCAGCAGCCTAGGGGTGGTGGCGGGAGGCTACACCTTC.

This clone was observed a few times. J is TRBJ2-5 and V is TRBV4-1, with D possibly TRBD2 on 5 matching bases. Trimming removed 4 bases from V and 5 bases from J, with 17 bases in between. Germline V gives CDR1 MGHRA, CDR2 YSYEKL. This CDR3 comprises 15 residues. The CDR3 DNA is TGCGCCAGCAGCCCCCCGGGCCCCGGACTGGAGACCCAGTACTTC. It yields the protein CASSPPGPGLETQYF.

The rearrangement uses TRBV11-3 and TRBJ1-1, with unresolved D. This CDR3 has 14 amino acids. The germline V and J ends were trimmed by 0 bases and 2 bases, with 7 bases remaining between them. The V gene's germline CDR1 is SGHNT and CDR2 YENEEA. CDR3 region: CASSLERFNTEAFF. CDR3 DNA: TGTGCCAGCAGCTTAGAACGGTTCAACACTGAAGCTTTCTTT.